This T cell receptor beta chain was found in a study of T cells after yellow fever vaccination. Per germline, CDR1 SGHDN and CDR2 FVKESK. The CDR3 has 14 residues. V lost 0 bases to trimming and J lost 4 bases, with 9 bases between them. By 5'RACE template switching, TCR cDNA was produced, with a universal primer site and UMIs added in the process. MiXCR, run by TCRdb on the 5' RACE reads, gives a single entry per CDR3 protein. The sample lists hundreds of thousands of distinct CDR3 sequences, 12% occurring once. The sequencing used PBMCs, collected on the day of the yellow fever booster vaccination. This chain uses TRBV14 with TRBJ1-1; D gene ambiguous. The TCR sequence derives from a young man who received the YFV17D yellow fever vaccine. CDR3 sequence reads: CASSQEGWVTEAFF. As DNA, the CDR3 is TGTGCCAGCAGCCAAGAGGGTTGGGTCACTGAAGCTTTCTTT.